A selection of T cell receptor beta chains follows, all from one sample in a study of CD8 T cells in Susac syndrome. Via MiXCR, TCRdb re-called the immunoSEQ multiplex PCR reads, giving one row per CDR3 protein. The sample records fewer than 200,000 distinct CDR3 sequences, 90% to 95% being singletons. The sequencing input was CD4+ T cells from PBMCs. Source of these receptors: a human donor with Susac syndrome. Both conserved end residues are part of each CDR3. The D gene is left open where the match is weak.

D: TRBD1
J: TRBJ1-2
V: TRBV3-1
DNA: TGTGCCAGCAGCCAAGACGACAGGGTTGAGAAATATGGCTACACCTTC
CDR3: CASSQDDRVEKYGYTF

D: NA
J: TRBJ2-7
V: TRBV6-5
DNA: TGTGCCAGCAGTTACGGGGATCTCGTGGACGGCTACGAGCAGTACTTC
CDR3: CASSYGDLVDGYEQYF

D: TRBD1
J: TRBJ1-2
V: TRBV7-2
DNA: TGTGCCAGCAGCTTGGGACAGGGGGATGGTGGCTACACCTTC
CDR3: CASSLGQGDGGYTF

D: NA
J: TRBJ2-5
V: TRBV19
DNA: TGTGCCAGTAAGAAAGACTCCAACCAAGCCCAGTACTTC
CDR3: CASKKDSNQAQYF

D: NA
J: TRBJ1-2
V: TRBV30
DNA: TGTGCCTGGAGTAGTAGCTGGGGGGGCTACACCTTC
CDR3: CAWSSSWGGYTF

D: NA
J: TRBJ1-1
V: TRBV28
DNA: TGTGCCATCACCAGAGGAGGGGAGGGGAACACTGAAGCTTTCTTT
CDR3: CAITRGGEGNTEAFF

D: TRBD1
J: TRBJ2-2
V: TRBV7-2
DNA: TGTGCCAGCAGCTCCAGACAGGGGTCGAACACCGGGGAGCTGTTTTTT
CDR3: CASSSRQGSNTGELFF

D: NA
J: TRBJ1-6
V: TRBV2
DNA: TGTGCCAGCAGTGAGGGGTCCCTCCACTTT
CDR3: CASSEGSLHF

D: TRBD1
J: TRBJ1-6
V: TRBV4-1
DNA: TGCGCCAGCAGCCAGGGACAGGCTTTCTCCTATAATTCACCCCTCCACTTT
CDR3: CASSQGQAFSYNSPLHF

D: TRBD2
J: TRBJ2-3
V: TRBV30
DNA: TGTGCCTGGAGTGGGGCTAGCGGGACGCAGTATTTT
CDR3: CAWSGASGTQYF

D: NA
J: TRBJ2-7
V: TRBV28
DNA: TGTGCCAGCAAAAACGGGAATGCAGTCTACGAGCAGTACTTC
CDR3: CASKNGNAVYEQYF

D: TRBD1
J: TRBJ2-5
V: TRBV2
DNA: TGTGCCAGCAGACGGGACAGGGGGCGCCAAGAGACCCAGTACTTC
CDR3: CASRRDRGRQETQYF

D: NA
J: TRBJ2-7
V: TRBV27
DNA: TGTGCCAGCACACCTGGACGGGGAATAGTCTACGAGCAGTACTTC
CDR3: CASTPGRGIVYEQYF

D: NA
J: TRBJ2-6
V: TRBV10-3
DNA: TGTGCCATCAGTGGACAGTCTGGGGCCAACGTCCTGACTTTC
CDR3: CAISGQSGANVLTF

D: NA
J: TRBJ1-2
V: TRBV28
DNA: TGTGCCAGCAGGGTTACAAGCGGGTATGGCTACACCTTC
CDR3: CASRVTSGYGYTF

D: NA
J: TRBJ2-1
V: TRBV5-1
DNA: TGCGCCAGCAGCGAGCAAGGGGAGGATGAGCAGTTCTTC
CDR3: CASSEQGEDEQFF

D: NA
J: TRBJ2-3
V: TRBV28
DNA: TGTGCCAGCACCAACACAGATACGCAGTATTTT
CDR3: CASTNTDTQYF

D: NA
J: TRBJ2-2
V: TRBV10-2
DNA: TGCGCCAGCAGGGAGGGTGGGTTTGTCACCGGGGAGCTGTTTTTT
CDR3: CASREGGFVTGELFF

D: TRBD1
J: TRBJ1-1
V: TRBV20-1
DNA: TGCAGTGCTAGAGGGACAGGGTCGGAAGCTTTCTTT
CDR3: CSARGTGSEAFF

D: NA
J: TRBJ2-7
V: TRBV2
DNA: TGTGCCAGCAGTGAAGGGGGGGTCGAGCAGTACTTC
CDR3: CASSEGGVEQYF

D: NA
J: TRBJ2-1
V: TRBV28
DNA: TGTGCCAGCAGTTTCCCTGGGGTGATAGGCTACAATGAGCAGTTCTTC
CDR3: CASSFPGVIGYNEQFF

D: TRBD1
J: TRBJ2-7
V: TRBV6-5
DNA: TGTGCCAGCAGTGACGACAGGGTGGGTGAGCAGTACTTC
CDR3: CASSDDRVGEQYF

D: TRBD1
J: TRBJ2-5
V: TRBV6-5
DNA: TGTGCCAGCAGTTACTCGCGACAGGGTCGAGAGACCCAGTACTTC
CDR3: CASSYSRQGRETQYF

D: NA
J: TRBJ1-2
V: TRBV3-1
DNA: TGTGCCAGCAGCCCGATGGGGGGAAACTATGGCTACACCTTC
CDR3: CASSPMGGNYGYTF

D: TRBD2
J: TRBJ2-5
V: TRBV3-1
DNA: TGTGCCAGCAGCCAAGATTCTTCGACTAGCGGGGCAGAGACCCAGTACTTC
CDR3: CASSQDSSTSGAETQYF

D: TRBD2
J: TRBJ2-7
V: TRBV4-1
DNA: TGCGCCAGCAGCCAAGATCAACGCCCCGGGGGGGCTGATTACGAGCAGTACTTC
CDR3: CASSQDQRPGGADYEQYF

D: NA
J: TRBJ2-1
V: TRBV29-1
DNA: TGCAGCGTTGAAGTTACGGGATACAATGAGCAGTTCTTC
CDR3: CSVEVTGYNEQFF

D: NA
J: TRBJ1-6
V: TRBV20-1
DNA: TGCAGTGCTAGAGACGCCAGAAGCTCCTATAATTCACCCCTCCACTTT
CDR3: CSARDARSSYNSPLHF